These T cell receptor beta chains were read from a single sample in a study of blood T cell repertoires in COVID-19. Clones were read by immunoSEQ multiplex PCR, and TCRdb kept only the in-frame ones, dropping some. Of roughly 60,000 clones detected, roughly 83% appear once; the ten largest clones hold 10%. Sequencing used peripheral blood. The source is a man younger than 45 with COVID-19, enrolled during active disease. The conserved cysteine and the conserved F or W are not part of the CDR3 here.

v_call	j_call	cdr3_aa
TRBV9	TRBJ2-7	ASSVEDGRTYEQY
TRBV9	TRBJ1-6	ASNRDRGLWDGSPLH
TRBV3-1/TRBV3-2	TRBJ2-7	ASSPDRGPYEQY
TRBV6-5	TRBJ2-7	ASSTSGTASYEQY
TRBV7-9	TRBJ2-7	ASSPRGYEQY
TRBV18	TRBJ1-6	ASSPDRLGYNSPLH
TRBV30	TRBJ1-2	AWTEVTYGYT
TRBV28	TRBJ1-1	ASSLKLGTGTL
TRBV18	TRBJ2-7	ASSTRGTPQPYEQY
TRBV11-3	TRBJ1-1	ASSLGRGPTEAF
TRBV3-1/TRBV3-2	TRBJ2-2	ASSRLDNTGELF
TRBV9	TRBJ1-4	ASSPGQGNEKLF
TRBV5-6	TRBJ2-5	ASSATVTETQY
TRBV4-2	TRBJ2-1	ASSQAGATVDEQF
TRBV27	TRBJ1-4	ATKGVLHEKLF
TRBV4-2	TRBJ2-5	ASSQETGETQY
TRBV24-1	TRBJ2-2	ATIDGQGNGELF
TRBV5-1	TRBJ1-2	ASSKSGTDYGYT
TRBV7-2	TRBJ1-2	ASSGDTSTDYGYT
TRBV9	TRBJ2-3	ASSVALETDTQY
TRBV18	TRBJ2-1	ASSPSSGNAF
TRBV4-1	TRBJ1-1	ASSQSTGMNTEAF
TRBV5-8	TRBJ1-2	ASSTGQAAGGYT
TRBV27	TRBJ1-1	ASSFRYSPEAF
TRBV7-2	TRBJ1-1	ASSLREGGTEAF
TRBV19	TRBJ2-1	ASSMTLVHNEQF
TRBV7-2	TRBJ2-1	ASSSGLAPLAQQF
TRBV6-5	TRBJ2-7	ASSRRRDRGNEQY
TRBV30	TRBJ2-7	AWNHLDRGAEQY
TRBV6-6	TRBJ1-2	ASGNHQGGGNYGYT
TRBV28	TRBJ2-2	ASSPPPWAATGELF
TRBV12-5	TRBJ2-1	ASGLSYNEQF
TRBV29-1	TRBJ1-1	SVIPRGNTEAF
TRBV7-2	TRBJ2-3	ASSLVQGARPDTQY
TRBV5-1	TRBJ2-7	ASSLDPGQGYEQY
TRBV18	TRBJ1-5	ASSRQEDQPQH
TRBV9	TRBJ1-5	ASSVDGGPNQPQH
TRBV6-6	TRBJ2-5	ATRRDLQETQY
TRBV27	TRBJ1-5	ASSNEGNQPQH
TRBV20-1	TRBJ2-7	SASSDRGSYEQY
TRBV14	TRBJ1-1	ASSHLGRGATNTEAF
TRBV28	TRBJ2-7	ASSLSWEASGNHEQY
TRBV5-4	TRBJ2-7	ASSSVGGNSYEQY
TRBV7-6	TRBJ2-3	ASSLDYTQY
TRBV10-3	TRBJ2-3	ASAWEGGTDTQY
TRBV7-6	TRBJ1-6	ASSLTDNSPLH
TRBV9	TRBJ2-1	ASSSGDSRKQF
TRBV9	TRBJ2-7	ASSVGGSEQY
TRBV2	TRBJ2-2	ASRLERGGELF
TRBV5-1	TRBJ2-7	ASSLGQSYEQY
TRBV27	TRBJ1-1	ASSLGSANTEAF
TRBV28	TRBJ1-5	ASSLRTGLPQH
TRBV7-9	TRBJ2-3	ASSSTDPDTEDTQY
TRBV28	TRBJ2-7	ASKPGGLAGNPSYEQY
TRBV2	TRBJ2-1	ASRGGALGNEQF
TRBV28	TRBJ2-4	ASNPGTRGDIQY
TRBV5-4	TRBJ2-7	ASSWVSAGAEQY